This T cell receptor beta chain derives from a study of T cells in Graves' hyperthyroidism and ophthalmopathy. This clonotype appeared many times. Its matching antigen is unknown. Orbital computed tomography, thyroid ultrasound, serum thyroxine and TRAb, and clinical symptoms together informed the diagnoses. PBMCs were sourced from roughly 9.7 ml fresh peripheral blood. Germline CDR1 LNHNV, CDR2 YYDKDF (reference sequence). CDR3 length: 13 amino acids. After removal of 4 bases from V and 6 bases from J, the junction contained 5 bases not matched to a gene. Study results and limitations: From stable hyperthyroidism, ophthalmopathy was separated by a 13 V-J model.

Amplified TCR beta CDR3 regions derived from RNA transcripts. TCR CDR3 regions were first amplified by RT-PCR with HTBI primers. TCRdb reanalysed the multiplex PCR reads using MiXCR and keeps one entry per CDR3 protein. The sample contains hundreds of thousands of distinct CDR3 sequences, 14% of which appear only once. The clonotype originates from a young woman with Graves' hyperthyroidism. This rearrangement joins TRBV15 to TRBJ1-1, with 7 nucleotides matching TRBD1. Sequencing was done on a sample of blood. The DNA for the CDR3 is TGTGCCACCAGCATAGACAGGGTTGCTGAAGCTTTCTTT. It translates to CATSIDRVAEAFF. Supplemented by reference TRBV15 and TRBJ1-1, the full variable domain reads DAMVIQNPRYQVTQFGKPVTLSCSQTLNHNVMYWYQQKSSQAPKLLFHYYDKDFNNEADTPDNFQSRRPNTSFCFLDIRSPGLGDTAMYLCATSIDRVAEAFFGQGTRLTVV.